The 4 T cell receptor beta chains below all came from one sample that was sequenced in a study of patients and donors after allogeneic stem cell transplantation. TCRdb fed the RT-PCR reads into MiXCR, producing one record per CDR3 protein. This table has approximately 150,000 distinct CDR3 sequences, roughly 22% appearing once. The material sequenced was blood, either unsorted or a sorted T cell fraction (not recorded which). The origin of the receptors is a human donor who was either an allogeneic HSCT recipient or a stem cell or donor lymphocyte infusion donor (not recorded which). It is not recorded whose cells these are; they may come from a transplant donor.

The chain is built from TRBV20-1 and TRBJ2-7; perhaps TRBD1 as D (6 bases). The germline CDR1 and CDR2 sequences are DFQATT and SNEGSKA (reference sequence). Trimming left V 2 bases short and J 5 bases short, with 16 bases between. This CDR3 is built from 14 residues. Written as DNA, the CDR3 is TGCAGTGCTAGAAGGGGAGTGACAGGCAACGAGCAGTACTTC. Translated: CSARRGVTGNEQYF.

The V call is TRBV5-1, the J call TRBJ1-1; perhaps TRBD1 as D (6 bases). CDR3 length: 14 residues. CDR1 is SGHRS, CDR2 YFSETQ, per germline. Trimming left V 4 bases short and J 1 base short, with 11 bases between. CDR3 bases: TGCGCCAGCAGCGCGGACAGTGGGAACACTGAAGCTTTCTTT. It specifies CASSADSGNTEAFF. Variable domain in full (rest from reference TRBV5-1 and TRBJ1-1): KAGVTQTPRYLIKTRGQQVTLSCSPISGHRSVSWYQQTPGQGLQFLFEYFSETQRNKGNFPGRFSGRQFSNSRSEMNVSTLELGDSALYLCASSADSGNTEAFFGQGTRLTVV.

This clonotype occurred many times. The genes are TRBV6-2 or TRBV6-3 and TRBJ2-1; D is undetermined. Germline V gives CDR1 MNHEY, CDR2 SVGEGT. Trimming shortened V by 0 bases and J by 10 bases, and 13 bases separated the two germline ends. This CDR3 region has 14 residues. DNA of the CDR3: TGTGCCAGCAGTTACTCTCTGGCCGGCAGGGAGCAGTTCTTC. It specifies CASSYSLAGREQFF.

The chain has TRBV18 and TRBJ2-7; TRBD1 agrees at 10 bases. This CDR3 is 14 amino acids long. The J segment lost 2 bases and the V segment lost 3 bases, leaving 1 base of the junction unmatched. Germline CDR1 reads KGHSH; CDR2 reads LQKENI. The CDR3: CASSPDRGAYEQYF. In DNA form, the CDR3 reads TGTGCCAGCTCACCGGACAGGGGGGCCTACGAGCAGTACTTC. Full variable domain (remainder filled in from reference TRBV18 and TRBJ2-7): NAGVMQNPRHLVRRRGQEARLRCSPMKGHSHVYWYRQLPEEGLKFMVYLQKENIIDESGMPKERFSAEFPKEGPSILRIQQVVRGDSAAYFCASSPDRGAYEQYFGPGTRLTVT.